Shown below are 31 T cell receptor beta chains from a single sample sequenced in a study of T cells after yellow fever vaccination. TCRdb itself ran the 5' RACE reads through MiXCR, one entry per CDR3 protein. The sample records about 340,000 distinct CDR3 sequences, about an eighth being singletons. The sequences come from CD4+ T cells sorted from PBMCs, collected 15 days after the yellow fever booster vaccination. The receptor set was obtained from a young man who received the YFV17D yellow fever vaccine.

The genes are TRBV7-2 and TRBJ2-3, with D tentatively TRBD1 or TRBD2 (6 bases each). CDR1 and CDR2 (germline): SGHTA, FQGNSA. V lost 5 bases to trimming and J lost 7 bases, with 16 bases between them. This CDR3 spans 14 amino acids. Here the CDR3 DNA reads TGTGCCAGCAGCCCGGGGGCGGGAATGCATACGCAGTATTTT. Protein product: CASSPGAGMHTQYF.

This CDR3 is CASSLREGLETQYF. The DNA of the CDR3 is TGTGCCAGCAGTTTAAGGGAGGGGCTGGAGACCCAGTACTTC. This chain connects TRBV12-3 or TRBV12-4 to TRBJ2-5; 7 nucleotides line up with TRBD2. The CDR3 runs to 14 residues. V was clipped by 2 bases and J by 5 bases; unmatched bases: 5.

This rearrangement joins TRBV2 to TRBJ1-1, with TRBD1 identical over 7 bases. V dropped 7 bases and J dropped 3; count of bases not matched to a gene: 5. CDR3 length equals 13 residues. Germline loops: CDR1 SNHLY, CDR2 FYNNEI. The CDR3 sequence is CASKFTGDTEAFF. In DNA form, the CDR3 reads TGTGCCAGCAAATTCACAGGGGACACTGAAGCTTTCTTT.

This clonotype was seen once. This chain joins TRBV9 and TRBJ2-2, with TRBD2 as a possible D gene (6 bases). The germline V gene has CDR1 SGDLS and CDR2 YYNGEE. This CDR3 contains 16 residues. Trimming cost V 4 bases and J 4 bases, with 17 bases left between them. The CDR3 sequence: CASSQRAGFSTGELFF. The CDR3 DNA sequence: TGTGCCAGCAGCCAAAGGGCGGGGTTTTCCACCGGGGAGCTGTTTTTT.

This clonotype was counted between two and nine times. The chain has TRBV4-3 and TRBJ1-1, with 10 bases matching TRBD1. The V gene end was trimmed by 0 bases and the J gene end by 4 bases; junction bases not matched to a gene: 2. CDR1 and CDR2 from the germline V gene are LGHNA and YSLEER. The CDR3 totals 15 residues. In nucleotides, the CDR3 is TGCGCCAGCAGCCAAGATAGGACAGGGGGCACTGAAGCTTTCTTT. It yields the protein CASSQDRTGGTEAFF.

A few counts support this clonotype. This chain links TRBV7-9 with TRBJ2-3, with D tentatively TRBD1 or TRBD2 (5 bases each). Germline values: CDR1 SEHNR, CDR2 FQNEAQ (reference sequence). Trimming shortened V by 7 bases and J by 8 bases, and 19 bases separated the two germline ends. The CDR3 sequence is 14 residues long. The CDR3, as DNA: TGTGCCAGCACCCAAAAGGGACCTCAGGGTACGCAGTATTTT. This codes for CASTQKGPQGTQYF.

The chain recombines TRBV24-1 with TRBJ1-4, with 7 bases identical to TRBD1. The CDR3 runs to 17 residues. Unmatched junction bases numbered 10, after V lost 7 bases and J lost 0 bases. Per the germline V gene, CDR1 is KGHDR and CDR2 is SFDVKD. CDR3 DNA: TGTGCCACCAGAGAGTCAGGGGGAGGAACAACTAATGAAAAACTGTTTTTT. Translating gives CATRESGGGTTNEKLFF.

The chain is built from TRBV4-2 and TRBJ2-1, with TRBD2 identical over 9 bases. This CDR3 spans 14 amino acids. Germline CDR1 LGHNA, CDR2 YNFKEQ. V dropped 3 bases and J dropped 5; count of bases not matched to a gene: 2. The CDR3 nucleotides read TGTGCCAGCAGCCAGGGCGGGGGGGACAATGAGCAGTTCTTC. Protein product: CASSQGGGDNEQFF.

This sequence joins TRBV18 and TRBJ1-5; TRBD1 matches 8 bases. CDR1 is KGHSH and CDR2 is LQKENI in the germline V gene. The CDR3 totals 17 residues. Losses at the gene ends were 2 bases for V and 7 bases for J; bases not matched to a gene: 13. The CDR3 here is CASSPIQGASLEQPQHF. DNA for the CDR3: TGTGCCAGCTCACCAATTCAGGGGGCGTCCCTCGAACAGCCCCAGCATTTT.

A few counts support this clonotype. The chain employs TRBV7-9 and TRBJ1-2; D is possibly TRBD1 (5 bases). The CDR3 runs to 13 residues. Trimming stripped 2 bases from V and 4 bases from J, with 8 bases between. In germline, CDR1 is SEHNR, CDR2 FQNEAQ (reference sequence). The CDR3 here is CASSLQGFYGYTF. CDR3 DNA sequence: TGTGCCAGCAGCTTACAGGGCTTCTATGGCTACACCTTC.

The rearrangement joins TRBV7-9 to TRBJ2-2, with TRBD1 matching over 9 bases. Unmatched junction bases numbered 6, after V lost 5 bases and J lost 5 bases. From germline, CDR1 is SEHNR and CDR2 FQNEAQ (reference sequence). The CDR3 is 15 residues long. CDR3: CASSGGQGSTGELFF. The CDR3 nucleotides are TGTGCCAGCAGCGGGGGACAGGGTAGTACCGGGGAGCTGTTTTTT.

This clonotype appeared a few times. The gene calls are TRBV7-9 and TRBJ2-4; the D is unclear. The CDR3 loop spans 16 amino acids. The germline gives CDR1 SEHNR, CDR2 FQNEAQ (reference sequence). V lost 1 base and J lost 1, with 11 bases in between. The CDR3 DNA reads TGTGCCAGCAGCTTAGTTAATCTGGAGGCCAAAAACATTCAGTACTTC. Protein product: CASSLVNLEAKNIQYF. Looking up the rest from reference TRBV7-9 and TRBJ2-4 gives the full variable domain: DTGVSQNPRHKITKRGQNVTFRCDPISEHNRLYWYRQTLGQGPEFLTYFQNEAQLEKSRLLSDRFSAERPKGSFSTLEIQRTEQGDSAMYLCASSLVNLEAKNIQYFGAGTRLSVL.

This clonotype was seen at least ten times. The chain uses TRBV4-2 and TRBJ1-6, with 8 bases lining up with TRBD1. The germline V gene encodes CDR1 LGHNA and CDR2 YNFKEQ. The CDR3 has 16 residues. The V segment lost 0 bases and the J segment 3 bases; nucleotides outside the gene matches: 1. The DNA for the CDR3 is TGTGCCAGCAGCCAAGAGACAGGGGTCTATAATTCACCCCTCCACTTT. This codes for CASSQETGVYNSPLHF.

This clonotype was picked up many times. The CDR3 spells CASSPWTSTDTQYF. Here the CDR3 DNA reads TGTGCCAGCAGTCCATGGACCTCCACAGATACGCAGTATTTT. The rearrangement uses TRBV2 and TRBJ2-3; D is unclear. From germline, CDR1 is SNHLY and CDR2 FYNNEI. The CDR3 runs 14 residues. V was cut by 5 bases and J by 2 bases, with 11 bases left in between.

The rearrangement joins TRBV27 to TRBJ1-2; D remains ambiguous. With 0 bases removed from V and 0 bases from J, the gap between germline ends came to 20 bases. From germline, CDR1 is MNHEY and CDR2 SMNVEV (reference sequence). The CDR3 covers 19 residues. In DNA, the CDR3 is TGTGCCAGCAGTTTATCCCGGGTCTTTGCTGGGGTAGCTAACTATGGCTACACCTTC. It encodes CASSLSRVFAGVANYGYTF.

In DNA, the CDR3 is TGTGCCAGCAGGGAAAGACAGGGGTCCGCCTACGAGCAGTACTTC. This codes for CASRERQGSAYEQYF. The chain recombines TRBV25-1 with TRBJ2-7; 8 bases are a match to TRBD1. This CDR3 comprises 15 residues. CDR1 is MGHDK and CDR2 is SYGVNS in the germline V gene. The J segment lost 2 bases and the V segment lost 6 bases, leaving 9 bases of the junction unmatched.

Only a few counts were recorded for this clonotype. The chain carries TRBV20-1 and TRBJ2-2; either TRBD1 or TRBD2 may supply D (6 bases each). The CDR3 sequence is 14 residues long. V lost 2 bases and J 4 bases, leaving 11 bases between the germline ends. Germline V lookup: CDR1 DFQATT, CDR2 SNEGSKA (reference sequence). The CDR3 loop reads CSARTGRSTGELFF. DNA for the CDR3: TGCAGTGCTAGAACAGGGAGGAGCACCGGGGAGCTGTTTTTT.

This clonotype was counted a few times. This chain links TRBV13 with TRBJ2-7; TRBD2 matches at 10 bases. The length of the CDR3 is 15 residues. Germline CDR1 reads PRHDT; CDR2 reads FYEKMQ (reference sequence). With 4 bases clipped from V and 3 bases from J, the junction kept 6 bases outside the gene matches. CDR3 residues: CASSYSGGARYEQYF. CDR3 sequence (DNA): TGTGCCAGCAGCTACAGCGGGGGGGCCCGCTACGAGCAGTACTTC. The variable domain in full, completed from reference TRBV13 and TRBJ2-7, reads AAGVIQSPRHLIKEKRETATLKCYPIPRHDTVYWYQQGPGQDPQFLISFYEKMQSDKGSIPDRFSAQQFSDYHSELNMSSLELGDSALYFCASSYSGGARYEQYFGPGTRLTVT.

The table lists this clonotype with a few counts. The CDR3 bases are TGCAGTGGTCTCAGCGGGGGGGCCTACGAGCAGTACTTC. Translated: CSGLSGGAYEQYF. This chain links TRBV20-1 with TRBJ2-7, with 10 nucleotides matching TRBD2. The germline V gene has CDR1 DFQATT and CDR2 SNEGSKA (reference sequence). Trimming removed 7 bases from V and 2 bases from J; junction bases left unmatched: 5. This CDR3 is 13 amino acids long.

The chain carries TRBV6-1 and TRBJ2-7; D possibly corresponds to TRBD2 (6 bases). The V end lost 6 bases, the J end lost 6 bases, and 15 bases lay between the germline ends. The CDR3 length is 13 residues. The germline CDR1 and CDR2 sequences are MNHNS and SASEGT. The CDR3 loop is CASSLKAGTEQYV. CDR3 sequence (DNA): TGTGCCAGCAGCCTCAAGGCGGGGACCGAGCAGTACGTC.

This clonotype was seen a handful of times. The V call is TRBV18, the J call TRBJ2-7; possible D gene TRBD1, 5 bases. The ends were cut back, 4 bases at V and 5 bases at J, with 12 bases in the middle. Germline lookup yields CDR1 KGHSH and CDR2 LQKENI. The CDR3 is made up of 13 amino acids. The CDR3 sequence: CASSLGVADEQYV. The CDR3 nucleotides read TGTGCCAGCTCACTAGGGGTGGCAGACGAGCAGTACGTC.

CDR3 DNA: TGTGCCAGCAAGGAGTTCTCTAACTATGGCTACACCTTC. Translation gives CASKEFSNYGYTF. The chain couples TRBV2 to TRBJ1-2, with D unclear. V was pared by 7 bases and J by 0 bases, with 9 bases between. The CDR3 consists of 13 residues. Germline V gene data show CDR1 as SNHLY and CDR2 as FYNNEI.

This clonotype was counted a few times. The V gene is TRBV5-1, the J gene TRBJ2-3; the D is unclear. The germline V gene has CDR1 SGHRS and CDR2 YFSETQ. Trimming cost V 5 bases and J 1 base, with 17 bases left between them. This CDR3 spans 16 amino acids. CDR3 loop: CASRPSGSRGTDTQYF. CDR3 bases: TGCGCCAGCAGACCCTCGGGCTCCCGAGGCACAGATACGCAGTATTTT. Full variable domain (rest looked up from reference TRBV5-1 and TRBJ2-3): KAGVTQTPRYLIKTRGQQVTLSCSPISGHRSVSWYQQTPGQGLQFLFEYFSETQRNKGNFPGRFSGRQFSNSRSEMNVSTLELGDSALYLCASRPSGSRGTDTQYFGPGTRLTVL.

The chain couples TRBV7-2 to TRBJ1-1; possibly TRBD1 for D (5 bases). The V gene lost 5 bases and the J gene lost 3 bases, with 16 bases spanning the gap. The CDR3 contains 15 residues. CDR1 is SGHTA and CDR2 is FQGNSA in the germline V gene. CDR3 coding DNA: TGTGCCAGCAGCGAGAGCAGGGTGTCGTACACTGAAGCTTTCTTT. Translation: CASSESRVSYTEAFF.

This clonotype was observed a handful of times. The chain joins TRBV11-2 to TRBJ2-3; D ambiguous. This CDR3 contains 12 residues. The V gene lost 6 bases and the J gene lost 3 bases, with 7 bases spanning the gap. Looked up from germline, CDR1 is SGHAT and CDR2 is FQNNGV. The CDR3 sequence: CASRLETDTQYF. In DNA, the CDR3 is TGTGCCAGCAGGTTGGAGACAGATACGCAGTATTTT.

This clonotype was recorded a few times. The CDR3 is CASSLDRVAYEQYF. In DNA form, the CDR3 reads TGTGCCAGCAGCTTGGACAGGGTAGCCTACGAGCAGTACTTC. V is TRBV6-5 and J is TRBJ2-7, with 8 bases aligning to TRBD1. J gave up 2 bases and V 6 bases, and 6 bases lay outside the gene matches. The CDR3 extends over 14 amino acids. Germline loops: CDR1 MNHEY, CDR2 SVGAGI.

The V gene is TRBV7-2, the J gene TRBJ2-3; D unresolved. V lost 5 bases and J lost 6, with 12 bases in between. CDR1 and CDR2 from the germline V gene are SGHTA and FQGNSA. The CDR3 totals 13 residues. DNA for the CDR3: TGTGCCAGCAGCCCAAATCTATCGGATACGCAGTATTTT. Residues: CASSPNLSDTQYF.

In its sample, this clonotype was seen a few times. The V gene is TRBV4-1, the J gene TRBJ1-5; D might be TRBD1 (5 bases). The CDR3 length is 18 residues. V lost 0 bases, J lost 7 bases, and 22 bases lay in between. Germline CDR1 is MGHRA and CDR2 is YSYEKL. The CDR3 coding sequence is TGCGCCAGCAGCCAAGAAACTGTTGTGGGGCGGTTGAAGCAGCCCCAGCATTTT. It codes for CASSQETVVGRLKQPQHF.

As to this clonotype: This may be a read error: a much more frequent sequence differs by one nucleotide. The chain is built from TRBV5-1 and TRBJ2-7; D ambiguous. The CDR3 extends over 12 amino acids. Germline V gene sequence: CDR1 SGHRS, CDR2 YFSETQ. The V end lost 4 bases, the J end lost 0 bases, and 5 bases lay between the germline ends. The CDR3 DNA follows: TGCGCCAGCAGCGACAACTCCTACGAGCAGTACTTC. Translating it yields CASSDNSYEQYF.

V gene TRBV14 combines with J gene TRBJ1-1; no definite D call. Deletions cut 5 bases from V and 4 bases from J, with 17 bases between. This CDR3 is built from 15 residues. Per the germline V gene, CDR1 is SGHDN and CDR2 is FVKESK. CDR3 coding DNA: TGTGCCAGCAGCGCCAGCACCCTCGGTAGCACTGAAGCTTTCTTT. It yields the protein CASSASTLGSTEAFF.

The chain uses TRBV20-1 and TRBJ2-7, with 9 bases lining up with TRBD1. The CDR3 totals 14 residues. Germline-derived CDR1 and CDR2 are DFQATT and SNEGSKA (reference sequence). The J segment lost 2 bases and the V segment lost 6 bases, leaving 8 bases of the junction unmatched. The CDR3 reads CSARRQGVTYEQYV. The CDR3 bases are TGCAGTGCCCGTAGACAGGGGGTGACCTACGAGCAGTACGTC.